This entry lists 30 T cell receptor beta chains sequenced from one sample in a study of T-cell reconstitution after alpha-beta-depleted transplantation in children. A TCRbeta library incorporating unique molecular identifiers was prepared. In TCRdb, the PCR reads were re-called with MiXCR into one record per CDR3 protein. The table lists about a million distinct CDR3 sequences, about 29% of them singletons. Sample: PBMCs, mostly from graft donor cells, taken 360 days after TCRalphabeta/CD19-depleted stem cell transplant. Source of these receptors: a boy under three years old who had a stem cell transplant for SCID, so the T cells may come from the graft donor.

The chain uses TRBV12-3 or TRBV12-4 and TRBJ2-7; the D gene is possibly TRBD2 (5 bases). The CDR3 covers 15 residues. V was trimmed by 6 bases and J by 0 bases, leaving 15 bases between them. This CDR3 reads CASRAGLMSSYEQYF. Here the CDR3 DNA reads TGTGCCAGCAGGGCCGGACTGATGAGCTCCTACGAGCAGTACTTC.

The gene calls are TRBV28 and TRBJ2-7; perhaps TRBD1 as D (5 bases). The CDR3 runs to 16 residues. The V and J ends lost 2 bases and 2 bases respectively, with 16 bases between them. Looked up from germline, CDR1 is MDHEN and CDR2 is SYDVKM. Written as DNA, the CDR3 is TGTGCCAGCAGTTTAGTGCCCCGTACAGGCCCCTACGAGCAGTACTTC. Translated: CASSLVPRTGPYEQYF. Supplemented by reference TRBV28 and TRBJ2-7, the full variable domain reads DVKVTQSSRYLVKRTGEKVFLECVQDMDHENMFWYRQDPGLGLRLIYFSYDVKMKEKGDIPEGYSVSREKKERFSLILESASTNQTSMYLCASSLVPRTGPYEQYFGPGTRLTVT.

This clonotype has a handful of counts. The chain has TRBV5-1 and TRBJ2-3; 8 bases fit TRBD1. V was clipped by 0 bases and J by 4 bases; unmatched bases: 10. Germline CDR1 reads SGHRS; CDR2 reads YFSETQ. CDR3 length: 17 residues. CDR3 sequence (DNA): TGCGCCAGCAGCTTGGAGAAACCAGGGGGCCTTCCAGATACGCAGTATTTT. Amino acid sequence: CASSLEKPGGLPDTQYF.

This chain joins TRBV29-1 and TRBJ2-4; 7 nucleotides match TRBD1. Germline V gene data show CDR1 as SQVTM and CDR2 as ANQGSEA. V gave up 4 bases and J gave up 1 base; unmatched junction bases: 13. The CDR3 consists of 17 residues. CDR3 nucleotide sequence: TGCAGCGTTGCAAACAGGGGCGCTCTCGCTGCCAAAAACATTCAGTACTTC. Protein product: CSVANRGALAAKNIQYF.

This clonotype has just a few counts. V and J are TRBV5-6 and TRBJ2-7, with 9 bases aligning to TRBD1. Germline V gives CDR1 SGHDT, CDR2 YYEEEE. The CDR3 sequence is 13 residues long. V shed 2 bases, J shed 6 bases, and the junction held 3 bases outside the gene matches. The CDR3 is CASSFGTGTEQYF. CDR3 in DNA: TGTGCCAGCAGCTTCGGGACAGGGACCGAGCAGTACTTC.

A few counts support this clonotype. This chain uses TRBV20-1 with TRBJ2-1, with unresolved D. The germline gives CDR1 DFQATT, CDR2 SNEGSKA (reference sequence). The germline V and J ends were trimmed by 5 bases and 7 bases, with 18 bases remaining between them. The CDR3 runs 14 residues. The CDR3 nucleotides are TGCAGTGCTCCACTCGGACCCTTCGTGAATGAGCAGTTCTTC. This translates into CSAPLGPFVNEQFF.

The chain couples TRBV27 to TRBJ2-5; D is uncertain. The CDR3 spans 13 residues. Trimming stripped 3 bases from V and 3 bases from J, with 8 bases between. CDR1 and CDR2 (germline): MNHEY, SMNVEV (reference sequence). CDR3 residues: CASSFASKETQYF. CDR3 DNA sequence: TGTGCCAGCAGTTTTGCCAGTAAAGAGACCCAGTACTTC.

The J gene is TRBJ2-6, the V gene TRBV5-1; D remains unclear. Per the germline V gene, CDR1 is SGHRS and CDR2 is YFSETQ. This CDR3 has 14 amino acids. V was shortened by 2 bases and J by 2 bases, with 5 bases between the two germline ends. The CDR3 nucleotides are TGCGCCAGCAGCTTAAGGGCTGGGGCCAACGTCCTGACTTTC. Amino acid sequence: CASSLRAGANVLTF.

CDR3 region: CASSIGAGRQETQYF. The DNA of the CDR3 is TGTGCCAGTAGTATAGGGGCGGGTAGACAAGAGACCCAGTACTTC. The rearrangement uses TRBV19 and TRBJ2-5; a weak D match, TRBD2 (5 bases). CDR1 is LNHDA and CDR2 is SQIVND in the germline V gene (reference sequence). The V end was cut by 1 base, the J end by 2 bases, with 11 bases between. The CDR3 covers 15 residues.

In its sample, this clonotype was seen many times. CDR3 in amino acids: CSAISGGRVETQYF. The CDR3 DNA reads as TGCAGTGCTATCAGCGGGGGGCGCGTGGAGACCCAGTACTTC. The chain employs TRBV20-1 and TRBJ2-5, with 9 bases matching TRBD2. The CDR3 covers 14 residues. Germline V lookup: CDR1 DFQATT, CDR2 SNEGSKA (reference sequence). The V and J ends lost 4 bases and 5 bases, in that order; junction bases with no gene match: 8.

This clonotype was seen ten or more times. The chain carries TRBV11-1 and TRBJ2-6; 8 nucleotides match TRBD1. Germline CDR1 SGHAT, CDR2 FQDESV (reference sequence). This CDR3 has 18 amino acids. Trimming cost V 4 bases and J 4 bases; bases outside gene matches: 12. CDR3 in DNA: TGTGCCAGCAGCTGGAGCATGGACAGGGTGTCGGGGGCCAACGTCCTGACTTTC. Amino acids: CASSWSMDRVSGANVLTF.

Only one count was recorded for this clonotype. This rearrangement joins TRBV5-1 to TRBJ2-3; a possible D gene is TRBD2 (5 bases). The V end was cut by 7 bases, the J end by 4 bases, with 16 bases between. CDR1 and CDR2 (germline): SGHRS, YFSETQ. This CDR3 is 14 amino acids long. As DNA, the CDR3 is TGCGCCAGCGCGCGGACGGGGTTTGCAGATACGCAGTATTTT. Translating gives CASARTGFADTQYF.

CDR3 sequence reads: CAISVRGENTEAFF. The CDR3, as DNA: TGTGCCATCAGCGTCCGGGGAGAGAACACTGAAGCTTTCTTT. The chain is built from TRBV10-3 and TRBJ1-1; D remains ambiguous. The CDR3 contains 14 residues. Trimming stripped 6 bases from V and 1 base from J, with 12 bases between. Germline CDR1 ENHRY, CDR2 SYGVKD.

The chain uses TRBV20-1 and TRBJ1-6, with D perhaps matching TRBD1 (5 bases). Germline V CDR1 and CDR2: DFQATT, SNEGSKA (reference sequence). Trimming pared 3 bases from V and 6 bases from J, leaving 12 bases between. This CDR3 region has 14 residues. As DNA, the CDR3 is TGCAGTGCTAGGTCGGGGGGGGGTAATTCACCCCTCCACTTT. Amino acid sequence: CSARSGGGNSPLHF.

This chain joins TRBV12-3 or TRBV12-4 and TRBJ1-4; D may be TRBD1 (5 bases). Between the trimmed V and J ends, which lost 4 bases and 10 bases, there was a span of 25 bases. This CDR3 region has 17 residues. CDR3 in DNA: TGTGCCAGCAGTTCAGGGCGGCCAACGGCAGGGTCCGGAAAACTGTTTTTT. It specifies CASSSGRPTAGSGKLFF.

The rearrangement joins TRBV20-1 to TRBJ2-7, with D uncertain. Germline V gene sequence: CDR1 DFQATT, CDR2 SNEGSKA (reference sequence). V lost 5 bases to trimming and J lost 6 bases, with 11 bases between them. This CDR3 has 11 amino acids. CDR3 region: CSAQETVEQYF. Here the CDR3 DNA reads TGCAGTGCTCAGGAGACGGTCGAGCAGTACTTC.

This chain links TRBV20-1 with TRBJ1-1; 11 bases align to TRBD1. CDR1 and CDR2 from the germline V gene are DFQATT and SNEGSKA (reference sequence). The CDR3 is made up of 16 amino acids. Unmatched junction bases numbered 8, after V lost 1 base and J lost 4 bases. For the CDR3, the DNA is TGCAGTGCTAGAGGGGACAGGGGGGAGGTAGGCACTGAAGCTTTCTTT. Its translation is CSARGDRGEVGTEAFF.

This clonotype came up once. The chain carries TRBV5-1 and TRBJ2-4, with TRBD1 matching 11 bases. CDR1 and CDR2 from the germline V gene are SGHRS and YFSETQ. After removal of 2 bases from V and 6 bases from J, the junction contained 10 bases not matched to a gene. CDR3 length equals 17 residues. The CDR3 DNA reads TGCGCCAGCAGCTTCGAATCCGGGACAGGGGGTAGAAACATTCAGTACTTC. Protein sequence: CASSFESGTGGRNIQYF.

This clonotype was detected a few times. DNA for the CDR3: TGCGCCAGCAGCTTCAATCCCTCTGGGGCCAACGTCCTGACTTTC. This gives the protein CASSFNPSGANVLTF. The chain links TRBV5-1 to TRBJ2-6; D call uncertain. Trimming stripped 2 bases from V and 0 bases from J, with 6 bases between. The length of the CDR3 is 15 residues. Germline CDR1 SGHRS, CDR2 YFSETQ.

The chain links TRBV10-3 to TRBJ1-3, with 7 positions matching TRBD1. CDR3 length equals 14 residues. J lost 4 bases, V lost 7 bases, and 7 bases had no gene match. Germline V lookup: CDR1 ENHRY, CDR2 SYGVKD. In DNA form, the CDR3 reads TGTGCCATCATGGACAGGCCTAGGGGAAACACCATATATTTT. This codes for CAIMDRPRGNTIYF.

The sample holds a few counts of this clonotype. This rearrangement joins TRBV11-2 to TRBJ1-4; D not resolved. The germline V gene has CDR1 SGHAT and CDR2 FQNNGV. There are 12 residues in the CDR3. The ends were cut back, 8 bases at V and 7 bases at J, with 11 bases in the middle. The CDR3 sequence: CASSPGSEKLFF. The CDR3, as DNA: TGTGCCAGCTCCCCCGGAAGTGAAAAACTGTTTTTT.

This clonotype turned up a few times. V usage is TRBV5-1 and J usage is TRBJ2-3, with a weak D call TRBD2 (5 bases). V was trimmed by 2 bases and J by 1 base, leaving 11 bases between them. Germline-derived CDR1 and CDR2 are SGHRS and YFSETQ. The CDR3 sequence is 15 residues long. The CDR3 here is CASSLGLRGTDTQYF. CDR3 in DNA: TGCGCCAGCAGCTTAGGATTGCGGGGCACAGATACGCAGTATTTT. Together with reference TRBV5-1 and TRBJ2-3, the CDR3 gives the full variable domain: KAGVTQTPRYLIKTRGQQVTLSCSPISGHRSVSWYQQTPGQGLQFLFEYFSETQRNKGNFPGRFSGRQFSNSRSEMNVSTLELGDSALYLCASSLGLRGTDTQYFGPGTRLTVL.

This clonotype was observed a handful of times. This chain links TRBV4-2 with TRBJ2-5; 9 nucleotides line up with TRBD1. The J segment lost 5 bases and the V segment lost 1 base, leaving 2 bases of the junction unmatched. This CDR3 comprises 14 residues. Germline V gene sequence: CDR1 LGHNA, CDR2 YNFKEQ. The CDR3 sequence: CASSQGGTGETQYF. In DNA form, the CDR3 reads TGTGCCAGCAGCCAAGGGGGGACAGGGGAGACCCAGTACTTC.

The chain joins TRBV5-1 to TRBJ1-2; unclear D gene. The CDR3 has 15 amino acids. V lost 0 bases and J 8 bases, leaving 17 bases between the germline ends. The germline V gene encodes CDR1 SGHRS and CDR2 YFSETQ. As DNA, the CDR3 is TGCGCCAGCAGCTTGGAAAGGAGGCAGGCAGGAGGCTACACCTTC. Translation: CASSLERRQAGGYTF. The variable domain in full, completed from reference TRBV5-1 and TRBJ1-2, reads KAGVTQTPRYLIKTRGQQVTLSCSPISGHRSVSWYQQTPGQGLQFLFEYFSETQRNKGNFPGRFSGRQFSNSRSEMNVSTLELGDSALYLCASSLERRQAGGYTFGSGTRLTVV.

The CDR3 nucleotides are TGTGCCATCTGGCCATTAGAGACCCAGTACTTC. Protein sequence: CAIWPLETQYF. V is TRBV5-8 and J is TRBJ2-5; D call uncertain. V gave up 9 bases and J gave up 4 bases, with 10 bases separating them. The CDR3 covers 11 residues. CDR1 is SGHTS, CDR2 YDEGEE, per germline.

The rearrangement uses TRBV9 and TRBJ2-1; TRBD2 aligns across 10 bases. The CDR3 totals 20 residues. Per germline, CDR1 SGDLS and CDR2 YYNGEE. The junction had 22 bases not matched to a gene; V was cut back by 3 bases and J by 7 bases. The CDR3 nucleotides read TGTGCCAGCAGCGATGGCTCTAAGCGGGGGGGGCCCGGGGCCGTAAATGAGCAGTTCTTC. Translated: CASSDGSKRGGPGAVNEQFF.

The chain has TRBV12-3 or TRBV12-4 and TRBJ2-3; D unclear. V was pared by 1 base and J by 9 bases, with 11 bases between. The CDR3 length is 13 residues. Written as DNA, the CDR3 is TGTGCCAGCAGTTTAGTTAAGCCTGTAACGCAGTATTTT. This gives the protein CASSLVKPVTQYF.

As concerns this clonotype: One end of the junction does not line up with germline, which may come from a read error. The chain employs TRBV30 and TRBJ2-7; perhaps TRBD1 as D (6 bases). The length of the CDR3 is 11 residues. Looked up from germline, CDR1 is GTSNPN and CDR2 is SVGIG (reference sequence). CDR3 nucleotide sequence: TGTGCCTGGAGGCAAACAGGGAACGAGGACTTC. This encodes CAWRQTGNEDF.

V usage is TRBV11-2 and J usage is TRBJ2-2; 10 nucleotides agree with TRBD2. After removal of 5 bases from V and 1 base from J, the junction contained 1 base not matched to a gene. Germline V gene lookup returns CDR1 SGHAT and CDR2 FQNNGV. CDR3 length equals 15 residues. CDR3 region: CASSRLAGNTGELFF. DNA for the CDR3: TGTGCCAGCAGCCGACTAGCGGGGAACACCGGGGAGCTGTTTTTT.

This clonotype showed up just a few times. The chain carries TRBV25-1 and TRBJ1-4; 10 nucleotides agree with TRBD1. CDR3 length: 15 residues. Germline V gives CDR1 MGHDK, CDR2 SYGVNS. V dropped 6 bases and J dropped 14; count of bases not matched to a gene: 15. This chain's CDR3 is CASRDRGGPICSLFF. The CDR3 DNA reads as TGTGCCAGCAGGGACAGGGGGGGCCCAATATGTAGTCTGTTTTTT.